The 15 T cell receptor beta chains in this list originate from one sample, sequenced in a study. Via MiXCR, TCRdb re-called the RT-PCR reads, giving one row per CDR3 protein. The sample lists fewer than 800,000 distinct CDR3 sequences; 14% were seen once. Sequenced: memory CD4+ T cells from blood. These receptors came from a female donor in good health, serving as a healthy control.

V gene TRBV20-1 combines with J gene TRBJ1-2; D gene unclear. CDR3 size: 12 residues. V was clipped by 2 bases and J by 8 bases, with 12 bases between them. CDR1 DFQATT and CDR2 SNEGSKA come from the germline V gene (reference sequence). CDR3 sequence reads: CSARPRQAGYTF. In DNA form, the CDR3 reads TGCAGTGCTAGACCGCGGCAGGCGGGCTACACCTTC.

This chain joins TRBV6-5 and TRBJ2-1; 7 bases are a match to TRBD2. This CDR3 has 15 residues. The germline V gene has CDR1 MNHEY and CDR2 SVGAGI. The junction had 4 bases not matched to a gene; V was cut back by 5 bases and J by 0 bases. The DNA of the CDR3 is TGTGCCAGCAGTATAGCGGGCTCCTCCTACAATGAGCAGTTCTTC. Residues: CASSIAGSSYNEQFF.

The gene calls are TRBV20-1 and TRBJ2-7, with a tentative D call TRBD2 (6 bases). The V gene lost 3 bases and the J gene lost 6 bases, with 18 bases spanning the gap. This CDR3 is built from 14 residues. Germline CDR1 DFQATT, CDR2 SNEGSKA (reference sequence). CDR3 nucleotide sequence: TGCAGTGCTAGTGGTCTAGCGCCAAAGTTCGAGCAGTACTTC. Translation gives CSASGLAPKFEQYF.

This chain joins TRBV6-1 and TRBJ1-2; D is undetermined. The CDR3 length is 13 residues. CDR1 and CDR2 (germline): MNHNS, SASEGT. The V gene lost 7 bases and the J gene lost 3 bases, with 12 bases spanning the gap. CDR3 protein: CASILSRDYGYTF. The CDR3 coding sequence is TGTGCCAGCATCCTTTCTAGGGACTATGGCTACACCTTC.

This clonotype was found a few times. The chain carries TRBV7-2 and TRBJ2-5; the match to TRBD1 covers 9 bases. Germline CDR1 SGHTA, CDR2 FQGNSA. Germline trimming cut 5 bases from V and 3 bases from J; bases unmatched to any gene: 4. The CDR3 totals 14 residues. This CDR3 reads CASSQDRGEETQYF. In DNA, the CDR3 is TGTGCCAGCAGCCAGGACAGGGGTGAAGAGACCCAGTACTTC. Complete variable domain (other parts from reference TRBV7-2 and TRBJ2-5): GAGVSQSPSNKVTEKGKDVELRCDPISGHTALYWYRQSLGQGLEFLIYFQGNSAPDKSGLPSDRFSAERTGGSVSTLTIQRTQQEDSAVYLCASSQDRGEETQYFGPGTRLLVL.

This sequence joins TRBV7-9 and TRBJ2-6, with D hard to call. The CDR3 is 16 amino acids. Germline CDR1 SEHNR, CDR2 FQNEAQ (reference sequence). V gave up 1 base and J gave up 1 base, with 8 bases separating them. CDR3 loop: CASSLESFSGANVLTF. The CDR3 nucleotides are TGTGCCAGCAGCTTAGAAAGTTTTTCTGGGGCCAACGTCCTGACTTTC.

This clonotype was counted at least ten times. The DNA of the CDR3 is TGTGCCAGCAGCCGCGGTGGGAAGGAGCCCCAGCATTTT. Its protein product is CASSRGGKEPQHF. The V and J genes are TRBV5-6 and TRBJ1-5; D gene uncertain. Germline V gene data show CDR1 as SGHDT and CDR2 as YYEEEE. Trimming took 4 bases from V and 8 from J, leaving 13 bases between them. The CDR3 consists of 13 residues. Together with reference TRBV5-6 and TRBJ1-5, the CDR3 gives the full variable domain: DAGVTQSPTHLIKTRGQQVTLRCSPKSGHDTVSWYQQALGQGPQFIFQYYEEEERQRGNFPDRFSGHQFPNYSSELNVNALLLGDSALYLCASSRGGKEPQHFGDGTRLSIL.

This clonotype was seen ten or more times. This sequence joins TRBV12-3 or TRBV12-4 and TRBJ2-7; 10 bases fit TRBD2. The V gene end was trimmed by 6 bases and the J gene end by 4 bases; junction bases not matched to a gene: 6. The CDR3 consists of 14 residues. The CDR3 reads CASSPRLAGYEQYF. The CDR3 coding sequence is TGTGCCAGCAGCCCACGACTAGCGGGTTACGAGCAGTACTTC.

The CDR3 here is CASSPSPGTGGGFEQFF. The CDR3 DNA sequence: TGTGCCAGCTCACCGAGCCCCGGGACAGGGGGAGGATTTGAGCAGTTCTTC. This chain joins TRBV18 and TRBJ2-1; 11 bases fit TRBD1. The ends lost 3 bases at V and 9 bases at J; junction bases unmatched: 13. Looked up from germline, CDR1 is KGHSH and CDR2 is LQKENI. The CDR3 totals 17 residues. The complete variable domain, with remaining parts taken from reference TRBV18 and TRBJ2-1, reads NAGVMQNPRHLVRRRGQEARLRCSPMKGHSHVYWYRQLPEEGLKFMVYLQKENIIDESGMPKERFSAEFPKEGPSILRIQQVVRGDSAAYFCASSPSPGTGGGFEQFFGPGTRLTVL.

In its sample, this clonotype was seen many times. The chain employs TRBV6-5 and TRBJ2-2; TRBD2 matches 11 bases. CDR3 length: 18 amino acids. Germline CDR1 and CDR2: MNHEY and SVGAGI. J lost 3 bases, V lost 4 bases, and 10 bases had no gene match. Here the CDR3 reads CASSFLSGRAWDTGELFF. In nucleotides, the CDR3 is TGTGCCAGCAGTTTCCTTAGCGGGAGGGCCTGGGACACCGGGGAGCTGTTTTTT.

The chain carries TRBV7-3 and TRBJ1-3, with 7 positions matching TRBD1. V lost 0 bases, J lost 3 bases, and 2 bases stayed unmatched. This CDR3 spans 15 amino acids. The germline CDR1 and CDR2 sequences are SGHTA and FQGTGA. CDR3 DNA sequence: TGTGCCAGCAGCTTAACAGGGACAGTTGGAAACACCATATATTTT. Its translation: CASSLTGTVGNTIYF.

This rearrangement joins TRBV7-2 to TRBJ2-5, with 7 bases fitting TRBD2. CDR1 and CDR2 from the germline V gene are SGHTA and FQGNSA. The V segment lost 8 bases and the J segment 5 bases; nucleotides outside the gene matches: 14. This CDR3 comprises 15 residues. The CDR3 nucleotides are TGTGCCAGCGACGACGGGCGGGGAGGGAGTGAGACCCAGTACTTC. This sequence encodes CASDDGRGGSETQYF.

This clonotype was seen more than once but under ten times. J is TRBJ1-6 and V is TRBV5-1; maybe TRBD1 (5 bases). Germline CDR1 reads SGHRS; CDR2 reads YFSETQ. The V end lost 8 bases, the J end lost 5 bases, and 20 bases lay between the germline ends. The CDR3 loop spans 16 amino acids. The CDR3 is CASSGGVNEDNSPLHF. The DNA for the CDR3 is TGCGCCAGTTCCGGGGGGGTAAACGAGGATAATTCACCCCTCCACTTT. The whole variable domain, remainder taken from reference TRBV5-1 and TRBJ1-6, is KAGVTQTPRYLIKTRGQQVTLSCSPISGHRSVSWYQQTPGQGLQFLFEYFSETQRNKGNFPGRFSGRQFSNSRSEMNVSTLELGDSALYLCASSGGVNEDNSPLHFGNGTRLTVT.

In its sample, this clonotype was seen many times. The chain carries TRBV20-1 and TRBJ2-7; no reliable D call. V lost 3 bases and J 6 bases, leaving 21 bases between the germline ends. CDR1 is DFQATT and CDR2 is SNEGSKA in the germline V gene (reference sequence). This CDR3 is 15 amino acids long. CDR3 sequence (DNA): TGCAGTGCTAGTTTGTGGGGTTCCCCCGCCTCCGAGCAGTACTTC. Translation: CSASLWGSPASEQYF.

This chain uses TRBV7-3 with TRBJ2-1; D may match TRBD1 or TRBD2 (5 bases each). Trimming took 4 bases from V and 9 from J, leaving 19 bases between them. The CDR3 has 15 amino acids. Germline values: CDR1 SGHTA, CDR2 FQGTGA. CDR3 DNA: TGTGCCAGCAGCTCCACCCTGGGACCCGCGAGTGAGCAGTTCTTC. Amino acids: CASSSTLGPASEQFF.